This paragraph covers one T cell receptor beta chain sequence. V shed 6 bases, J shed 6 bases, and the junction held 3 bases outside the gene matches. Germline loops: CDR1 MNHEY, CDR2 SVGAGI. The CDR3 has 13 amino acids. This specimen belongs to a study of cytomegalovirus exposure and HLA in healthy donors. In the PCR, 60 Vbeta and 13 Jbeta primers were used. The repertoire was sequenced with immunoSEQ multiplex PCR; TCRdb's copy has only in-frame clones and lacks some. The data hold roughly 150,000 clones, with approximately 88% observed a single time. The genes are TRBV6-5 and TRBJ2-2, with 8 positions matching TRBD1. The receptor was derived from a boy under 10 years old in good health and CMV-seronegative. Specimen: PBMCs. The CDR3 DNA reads TGTGCCAGCAGGGACAGGGTAGCCGGGGAGCTGTTTTTT. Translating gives CASRDRVAGELFF.